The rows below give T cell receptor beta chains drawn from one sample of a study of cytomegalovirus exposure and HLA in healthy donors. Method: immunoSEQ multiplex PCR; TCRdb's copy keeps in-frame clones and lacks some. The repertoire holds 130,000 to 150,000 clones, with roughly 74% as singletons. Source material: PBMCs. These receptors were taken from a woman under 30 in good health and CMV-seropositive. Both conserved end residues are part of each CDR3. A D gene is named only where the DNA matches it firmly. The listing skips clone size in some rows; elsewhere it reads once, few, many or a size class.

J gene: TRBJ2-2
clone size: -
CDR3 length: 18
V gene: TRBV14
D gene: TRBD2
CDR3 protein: CASSFSGLADRSTGELFF
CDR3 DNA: TGTGCCAGCAGCTTTTCCGGACTAGCGGACCGCAGCACCGGGGAGCTGTTTTTT

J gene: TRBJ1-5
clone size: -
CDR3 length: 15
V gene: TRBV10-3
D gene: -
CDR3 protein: CAISEGGDSNQPQHF
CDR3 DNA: TGTGCCATCAGTGAAGGAGGGGACAGCAATCAGCCCCAGCATTTT

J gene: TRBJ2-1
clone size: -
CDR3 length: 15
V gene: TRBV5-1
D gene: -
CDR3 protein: CASSERASSYNEQFF
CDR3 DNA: TGCGCCAGCAGCGAGCGGGCGAGCTCCTACAATGAGCAGTTCTTC

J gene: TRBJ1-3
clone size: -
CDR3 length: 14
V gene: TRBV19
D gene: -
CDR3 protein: CASSIAGFGNTIYF
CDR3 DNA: TGTGCCAGTAGTATCGCGGGATTTGGAAACACCATATATTTT

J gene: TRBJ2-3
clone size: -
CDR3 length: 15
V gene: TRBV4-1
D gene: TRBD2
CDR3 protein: CASSHPGLAGDTQYF
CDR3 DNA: TGCGCCAGCAGCCATCCCGGACTAGCGGGCGATACGCAGTATTTT

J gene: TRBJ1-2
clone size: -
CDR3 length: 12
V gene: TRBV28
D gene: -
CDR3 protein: CASSFRGSGYTF
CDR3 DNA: TGTGCCAGCAGCTTCAGGGGATCGGGCTACACCTTC

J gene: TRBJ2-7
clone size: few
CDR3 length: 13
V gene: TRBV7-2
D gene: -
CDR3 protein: CASSLSSSYEQYF
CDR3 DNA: TGTGCCAGCAGCTTATCCAGCTCCTACGAGCAGTACTTC

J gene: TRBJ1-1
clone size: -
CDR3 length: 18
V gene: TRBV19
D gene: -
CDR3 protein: CASSIGPLLGTGNTEAFF
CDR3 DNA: TGTGCCAGTAGTATTGGGCCATTATTGGGCACAGGGAACACTGAAGCTTTCTTT

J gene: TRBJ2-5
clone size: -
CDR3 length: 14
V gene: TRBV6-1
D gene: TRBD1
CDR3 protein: CASSAQGAWETQYF
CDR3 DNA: TGTGCCAGCAGTGCCCAGGGGGCATGGGAGACCCAGTACTTC

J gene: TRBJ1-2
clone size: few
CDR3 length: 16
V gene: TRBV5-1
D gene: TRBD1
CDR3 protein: CASSLNPGQGKDGYTF
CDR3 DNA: TGCGCCAGCAGCTTAAACCCGGGACAGGGTAAGGATGGCTACACCTTC

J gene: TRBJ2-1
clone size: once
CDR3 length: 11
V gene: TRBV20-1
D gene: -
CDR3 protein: CSAYSLDEQFF
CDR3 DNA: TGCAGTGCTTACTCATTGGATGAGCAGTTCTTC

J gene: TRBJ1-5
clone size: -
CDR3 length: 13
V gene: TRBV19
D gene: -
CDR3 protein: CEEGGRDQGPQHF
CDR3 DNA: TGTGAAGAGGGTGGGAGGGATCAAGGGCCCCAGCATTTT

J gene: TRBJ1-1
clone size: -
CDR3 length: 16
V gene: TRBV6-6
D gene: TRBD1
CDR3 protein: CASSYSRGGAETEAFF
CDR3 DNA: TGTGCCAGCAGTTACTCGCGAGGGGGCGCAGAAACTGAAGCTTTCTTT

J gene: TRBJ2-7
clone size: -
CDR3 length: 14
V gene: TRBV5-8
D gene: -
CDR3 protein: CASSLERASDEQYF
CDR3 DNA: TGTGCCAGCAGCTTGGAGAGAGCCTCCGACGAGCAGTACTTC

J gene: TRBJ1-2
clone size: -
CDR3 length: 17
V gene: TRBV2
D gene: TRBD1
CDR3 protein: CASSAPGQGKMVYGYTF
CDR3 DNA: TGTGCCAGCAGTGCACCGGGACAGGGGAAAATGGTCTATGGCTACACCTTC

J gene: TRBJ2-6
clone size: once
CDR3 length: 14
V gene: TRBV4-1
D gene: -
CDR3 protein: CASSQLSGANVLTF
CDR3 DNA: TGCGCCAGCAGCCAACTCTCTGGGGCCAACGTCCTGACTTTC

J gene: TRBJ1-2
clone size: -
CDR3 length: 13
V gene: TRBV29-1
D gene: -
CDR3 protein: CSVQGQASYGYTF
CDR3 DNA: TGCAGCGTCCAGGGGCAGGCGTCCTATGGCTACACCTTC

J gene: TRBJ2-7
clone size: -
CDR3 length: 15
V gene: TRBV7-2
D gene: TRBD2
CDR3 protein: CASSNSGGLSYEQYF
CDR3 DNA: TGTGCCAGCAGCAATAGCGGGGGCCTCTCCTACGAGCAGTACTTC

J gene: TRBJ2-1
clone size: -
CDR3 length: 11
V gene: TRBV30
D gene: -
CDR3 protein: CAWGGTNEQFF
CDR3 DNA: TGTGCCTGGGGCGGAACAAATGAGCAGTTCTTC

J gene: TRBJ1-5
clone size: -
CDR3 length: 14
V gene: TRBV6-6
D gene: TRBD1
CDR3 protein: CASAGQGSNQPQHF
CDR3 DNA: TGTGCCAGCGCGGGACAGGGGAGCAATCAGCCCCAGCATTTT

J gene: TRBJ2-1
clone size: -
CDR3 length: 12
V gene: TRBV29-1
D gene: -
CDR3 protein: CRRGGARGEQFF
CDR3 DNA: TGCAGGAGAGGGGGGGCCCGCGGTGAGCAGTTCTTC

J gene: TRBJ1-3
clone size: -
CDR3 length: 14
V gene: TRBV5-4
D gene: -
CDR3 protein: CATFNGLPGNTIYF
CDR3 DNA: TGTGCCACCTTCAATGGCCTCCCTGGAAACACCATATATTTT

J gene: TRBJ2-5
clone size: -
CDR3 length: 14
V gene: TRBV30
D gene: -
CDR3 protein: CAWSVTGNQETQYF
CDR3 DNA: TGTGCCTGGAGTGTGACAGGAAACCAAGAGACCCAGTACTTC

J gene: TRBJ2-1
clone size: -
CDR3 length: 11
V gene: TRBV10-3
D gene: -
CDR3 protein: CAISRGNEQFF
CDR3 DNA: TGTGCCATCTCCAGGGGAAATGAGCAGTTCTTC

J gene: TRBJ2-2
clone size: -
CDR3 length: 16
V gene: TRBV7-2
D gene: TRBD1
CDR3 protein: CASSLVGTGDVGELFF
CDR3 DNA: TGTGCCAGCAGCTTAGTGGGGACAGGGGACGTCGGGGAGCTGTTTTTT

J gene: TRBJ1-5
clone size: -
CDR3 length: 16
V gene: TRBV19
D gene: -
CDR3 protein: CASTQTGGISNQPQHF
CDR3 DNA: TGTGCCAGTACCCAAACCGGGGGGATTAGCAATCAGCCCCAGCATTTT

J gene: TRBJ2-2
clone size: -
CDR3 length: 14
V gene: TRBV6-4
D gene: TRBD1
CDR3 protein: CASRDSGGTGELFF
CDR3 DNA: TGTGCCAGCAGGGATTCAGGGGGCACCGGGGAGCTGTTTTTT

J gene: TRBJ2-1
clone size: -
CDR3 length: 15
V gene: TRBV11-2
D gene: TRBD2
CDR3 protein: CASSPGTSPYNEQFF
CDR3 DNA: TGTGCCAGCAGCCCGGGGACTAGCCCCTACAATGAGCAGTTCTTC

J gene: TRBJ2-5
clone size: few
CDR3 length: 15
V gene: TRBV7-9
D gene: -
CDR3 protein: CASMMWREYGETQYF
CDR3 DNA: TGTGCCAGCATGATGTGGAGGGAGTATGGAGAGACCCAGTACTTC

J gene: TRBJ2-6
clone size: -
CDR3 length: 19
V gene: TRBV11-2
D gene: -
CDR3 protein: CASSLSGRGHRSGANVLTF
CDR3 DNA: TGTGCCAGCAGCTTAAGTGGGAGGGGACACCGCTCTGGGGCCAACGTCCTGACTTTC

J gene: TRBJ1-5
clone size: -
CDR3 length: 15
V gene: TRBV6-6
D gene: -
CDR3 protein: CASSPRGSSNQPQHF
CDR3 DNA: TGTGCCAGCAGTCCCCGAGGGAGTAGCAATCAGCCCCAGCATTTT

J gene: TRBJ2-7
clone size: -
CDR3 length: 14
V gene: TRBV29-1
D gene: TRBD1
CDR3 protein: CSVEWGTGSDEQYF
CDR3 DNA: TGCAGCGTTGAGTGGGGGACAGGGTCGGACGAGCAGTACTTC

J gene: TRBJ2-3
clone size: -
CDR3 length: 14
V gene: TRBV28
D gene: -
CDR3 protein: CASSSPVSTDTQYF
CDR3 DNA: TGTGCCAGCAGTTCCCCTGTGAGCACAGATACGCAGTATTTT

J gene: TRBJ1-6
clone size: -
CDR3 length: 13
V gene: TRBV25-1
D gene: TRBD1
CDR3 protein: CASSIGGVSPLHF
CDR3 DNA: TGTGCCAGCAGCATAGGGGGCGTCTCACCCCTCCACTTT

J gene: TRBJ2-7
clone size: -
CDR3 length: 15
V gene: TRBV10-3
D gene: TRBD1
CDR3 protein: CAISASGGLLDEQYF
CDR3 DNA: TGTGCCATCAGTGCCTCAGGGGGCCTACTGGACGAGCAGTACTTC

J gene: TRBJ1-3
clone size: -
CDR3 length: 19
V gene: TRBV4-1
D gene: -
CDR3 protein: CASSQGLQGPIRSGNTIYF
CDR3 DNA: TGCGCCAGCAGCCAAGGACTGCAGGGGCCCATTCGATCTGGAAACACCATATATTTT

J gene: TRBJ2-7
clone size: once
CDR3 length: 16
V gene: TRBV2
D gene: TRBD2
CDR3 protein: CASSELGWVAGDEQYF
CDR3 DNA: TGTGCCAGCAGTGAACTTGGTTGGGTAGCGGGGGACGAGCAGTACTTC